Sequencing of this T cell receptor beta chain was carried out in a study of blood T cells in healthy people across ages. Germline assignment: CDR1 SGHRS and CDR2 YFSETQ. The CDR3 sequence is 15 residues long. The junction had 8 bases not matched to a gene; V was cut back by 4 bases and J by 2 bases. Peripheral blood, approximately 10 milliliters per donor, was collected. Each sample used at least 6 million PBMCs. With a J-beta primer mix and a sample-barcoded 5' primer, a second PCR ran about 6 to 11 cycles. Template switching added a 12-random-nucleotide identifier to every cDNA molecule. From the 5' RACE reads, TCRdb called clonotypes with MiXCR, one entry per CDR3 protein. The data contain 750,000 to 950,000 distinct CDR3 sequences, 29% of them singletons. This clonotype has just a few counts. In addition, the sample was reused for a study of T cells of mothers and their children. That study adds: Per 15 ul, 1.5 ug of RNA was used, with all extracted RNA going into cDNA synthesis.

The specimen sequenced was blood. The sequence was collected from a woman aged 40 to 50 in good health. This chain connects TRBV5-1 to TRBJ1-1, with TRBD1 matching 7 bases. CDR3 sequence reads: CASSRQGKGNTEAFF. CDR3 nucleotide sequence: TGCGCCAGCAGCCGACAGGGAAAGGGAAACACTGAAGCTTTCTTT. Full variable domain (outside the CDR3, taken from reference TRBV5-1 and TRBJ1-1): KAGVTQTPRYLIKTRGQQVTLSCSPISGHRSVSWYQQTPGQGLQFLFEYFSETQRNKGNFPGRFSGRQFSNSRSEMNVSTLELGDSALYLCASSRQGKGNTEAFFGQGTRLTVV.